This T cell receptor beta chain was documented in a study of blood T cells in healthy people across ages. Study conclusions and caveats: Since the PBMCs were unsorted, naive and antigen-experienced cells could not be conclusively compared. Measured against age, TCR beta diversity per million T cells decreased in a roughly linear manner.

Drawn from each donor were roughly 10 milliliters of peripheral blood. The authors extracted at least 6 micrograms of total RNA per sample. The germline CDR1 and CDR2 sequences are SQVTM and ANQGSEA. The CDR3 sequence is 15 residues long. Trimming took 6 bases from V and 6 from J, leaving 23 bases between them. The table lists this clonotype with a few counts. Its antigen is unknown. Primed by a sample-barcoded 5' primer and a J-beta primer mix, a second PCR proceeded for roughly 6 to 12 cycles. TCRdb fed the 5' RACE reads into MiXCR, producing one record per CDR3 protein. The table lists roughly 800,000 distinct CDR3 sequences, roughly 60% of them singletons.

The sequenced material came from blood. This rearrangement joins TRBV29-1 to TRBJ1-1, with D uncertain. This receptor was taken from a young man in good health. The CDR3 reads CSVGSVPGGPPEAFF. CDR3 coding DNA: TGCAGCGTCGGCTCGGTTCCAGGCGGTCCTCCTGAAGCTTTCTTT.